This T cell receptor beta chain was recovered during a study of blood T cell repertoires in COVID-19. The J segment lost 6 bases and the V segment lost 0 bases, leaving 10 bases of the junction unmatched. The CDR3 sequence is 18 residues long. In germline, CDR1 is SGHTA, CDR2 FQGTGA. Only in-frame clones appear in the TCRdb table, and some are missing; sequencing was by immunoSEQ multiplex PCR. The sample holds approximately 200,000 clones, approximately 90% seen once. This TCR derives from a man aged 60 to 69 who had recovered from COVID-19. Sequences were obtained from peripheral blood. The J gene is TRBJ2-1, the V gene TRBV7-3; 11 positions match TRBD2. Here the CDR3 DNA reads TGTGCCAGCAGCTTAACCCGGGGTAGCGGGGGGGCGGGCAATGAGCAGTTCTTC. Its protein product is CASSLTRGSGGAGNEQFF.